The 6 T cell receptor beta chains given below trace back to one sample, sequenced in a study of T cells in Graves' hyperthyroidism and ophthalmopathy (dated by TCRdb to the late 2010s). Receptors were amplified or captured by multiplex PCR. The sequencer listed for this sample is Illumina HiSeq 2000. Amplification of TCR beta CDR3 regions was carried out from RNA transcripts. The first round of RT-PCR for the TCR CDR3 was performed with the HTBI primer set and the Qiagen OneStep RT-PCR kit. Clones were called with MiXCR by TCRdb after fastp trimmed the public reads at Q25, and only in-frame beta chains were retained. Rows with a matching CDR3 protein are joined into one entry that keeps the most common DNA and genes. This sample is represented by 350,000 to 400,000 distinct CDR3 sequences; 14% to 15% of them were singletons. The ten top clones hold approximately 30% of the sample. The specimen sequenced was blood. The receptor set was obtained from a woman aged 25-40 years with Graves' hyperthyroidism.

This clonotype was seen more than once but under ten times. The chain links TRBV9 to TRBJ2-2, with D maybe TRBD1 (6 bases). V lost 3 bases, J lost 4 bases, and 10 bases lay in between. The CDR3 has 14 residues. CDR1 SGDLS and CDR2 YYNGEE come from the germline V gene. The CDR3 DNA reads TGTGCCAGCAGCGCCGGGACAATCACCGGGGAGCTGTTTTTT. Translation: CASSAGTITGELFF.

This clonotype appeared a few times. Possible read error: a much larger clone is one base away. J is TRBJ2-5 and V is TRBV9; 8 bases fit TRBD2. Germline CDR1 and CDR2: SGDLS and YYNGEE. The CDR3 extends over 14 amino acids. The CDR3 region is CATRSAGVGETQCF. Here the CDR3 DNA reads TGTGCCACCAGGTCAGCGGGAGTTGGAGAGACCCAGTGCTTC.

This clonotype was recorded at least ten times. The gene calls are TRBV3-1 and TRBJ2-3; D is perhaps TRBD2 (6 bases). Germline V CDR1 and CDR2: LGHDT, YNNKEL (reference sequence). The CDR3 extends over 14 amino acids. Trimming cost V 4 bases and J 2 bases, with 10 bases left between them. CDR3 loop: CASSRDSNTDTQYF. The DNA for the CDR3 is TGTGCCAGCAGCCGGGACTCCAACACAGATACGCAGTATTTT.

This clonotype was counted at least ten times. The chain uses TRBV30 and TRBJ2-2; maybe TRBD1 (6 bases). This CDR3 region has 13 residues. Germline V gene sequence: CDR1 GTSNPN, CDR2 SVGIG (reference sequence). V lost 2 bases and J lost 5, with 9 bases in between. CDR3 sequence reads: CAWSNRVTGELFF. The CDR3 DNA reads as TGTGCCTGGAGTAACAGGGTAACCGGGGAGCTGTTTTTT.

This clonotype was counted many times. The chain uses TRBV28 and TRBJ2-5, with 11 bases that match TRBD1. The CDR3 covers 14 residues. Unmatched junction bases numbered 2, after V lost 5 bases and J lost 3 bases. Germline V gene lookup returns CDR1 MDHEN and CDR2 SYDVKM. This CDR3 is CASSRDRGEETQYF. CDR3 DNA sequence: TGTGCCAGCAGTCGGGACAGGGGGGAAGAGACCCAGTACTTC.

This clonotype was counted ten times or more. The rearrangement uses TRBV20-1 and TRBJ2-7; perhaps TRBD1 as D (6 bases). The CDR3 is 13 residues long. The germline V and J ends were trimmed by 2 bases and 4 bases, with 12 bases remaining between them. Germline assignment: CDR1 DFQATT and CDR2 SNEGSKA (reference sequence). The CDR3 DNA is TGCAGTGCTAGAAGTTACAGGGAATACGAGCAGTACTTC. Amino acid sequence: CSARSYREYEQYF.